This T cell receptor beta chain originates from a study of CD8 T cells in Susac syndrome (dated by TCRdb to between 2017 and 2020). Some background on the complete study: Whether CD8+ T cell activation and differentiation in Susac syndrome was antigen driven was tested using repertoire sequencing. Points the paper makes about the study in general: The study acknowledged that relatively few individuals were included in the TCR sequencing and HLA analysis.

RNA was extracted with the RNeasy kit and roughly 0.45 to 1 ug was reverse transcribed using random hexamers. TCR beta CDR3 regions were amplified with the immunoSEQ multiplex PCR assay covering 54 Vbeta and 13 Jbeta segments. Bias from PCR amplification was corrected by using a synthetic template baseline for primer optimization and for computational correction. Per the original workflow: Reads were assigned to V, D and J genes according to IMGT and analyzed in immunoSEQ Analyzer, with only productive sequences retained. Clonality was computed as one minus Shannon entropy normalized by log2 of the number of productive unique sequences. Public and private clones were assessed among the 100 most prevalent clones of each patient and control. Clones were defined as Susac-specific if absent from the healthy and MS cohorts, from 1052 published viral clones and from other ImmuneACCESS disease sequences. TCRdb redid the processing of the public reads, applying fastp at Q25 and MiXCR, and retained in-frame beta chains. Rows merge per CDR3 protein into single entries with the most common DNA and genes. The V and J calls and clone size come from TCRdb's table, not from the authors' own analysis. The sample table contains 150,000 to 200,000 distinct CDR3 sequences; only one count was recorded for roughly 94% of them. The biggest ten clones account for approximately 0.1% of the sample.

Worth noting for this clonotype: The antigen it recognizes is unknown. No per-base quality is available; no much larger clone lies one base away.

Counted from cysteine to phenylalanine, this CDR3 has 12 amino acids. The DNA shown is the 36-base CDR3, in frame from base 1. The germline V gene (reference sequence) yields DFQATT for CDR1 and SNEGSKA for CDR2. V lost 3 bases and J lost 4 bases; the stretch between them is 10 bases long. Peripheral blood CD8+ and CD4+ T cells from healthy donors, Susac syndrome patients and multiple sclerosis patients were profiled by high-throughput TCR beta sequencing. The healthy donors served as controls matched for age and sex. Bulk CD8+ and CD4+ T cells were purified by magnetic negative isolation, whereas CD8+ TEMRA cells were enriched by FACS. Blood was collected in EDTA tubes and processed within 24 hours, with PBMCs isolated through density gradient centrifugation. PBMCs intended for TCR sequencing were cryopreserved in liquid nitrogen and thawed later in a water bath at 37 degrees C. Purity of sorted or isolated CD4+, CD8+ and CD8+ TEMRA cells was at least 90%.

The V gene is TRBV20-1 and the J gene is TRBJ2-7, and perhaps TRBD2 as D gene, on 6 matching bases. The specimen was CD4+ T cells from PBMCs. This receptor was taken from a human donor in good health. The sequence in DNA is TGCAGTGCTAGCCGGGAGTCTTACGAGCAGTACTTC. It specifies CSASRESYEQYF.